This T cell receptor (beta chain) appears in the sequencing data of a study of shared clonotypes between healthy human individuals (dated by TCRdb to 2018 to 2020). Context from the whole study: A few men and a couple of women, aged 18 to 49 years, made up the cohort. Per donor, three plates each were used for CD4 naive and CD4 memory, two for CD8 naive, and one for CD8 memory. To increase sequencing depth and limit assay-specific biases, TCR repertoire library preparation and sequencing were carried out by different laboratories using diverse techniques. To estimate repertoire size and how much clonotypes are shared between individuals, the study performed deep sequencing of blood TCR repertoires from 4 to 6 healthy adults. Each donor's leukapheresis produced roughly between roughly 0.85 and 9 billion PBMCs. Broader findings and caveats from the paper: Only blood was sampled, and tissue TCR repertoires likely differ from those in blood. The small number of donors limited the genetic and exposure-history diversity represented. Compared with non-shared clonotypes, the clonotypes found in all four sorted-subset donors had higher generation probabilities. Pairwise subsampling indicated that sequencing depth was expected to affect the degree of clonotype sharing among donors. When several donors were compared, the shared fraction of clonotypes was about 5% for naive CD4, 3.5% to 4% for naive CD8, 2.3% for memory CD4, and 0.35% to 0.4% for memory CD8. Estimated clonotype richness was generally larger for naive than for memory subsets. Even with the large sequencing depth, rarefaction of the sorted-subset datasets indicated that sequencing was incomplete.

Donors were healthy HIV-negative adults with no recently reported acute infections or vaccinations. Every donor was a Caucasian adult living in Nashville, Tennessee, USA. CD4+ T cells were enriched by magnetic negative selection; naive cells were then positively selected on CD45RA, and the negative fraction formed the memory subset. After blood collection by leukapheresis, PBMCs were isolated using Ficoll-Histopaque density gradient centrifugation and then cryopreserved in the vapor phase of liquid nitrogen. Purity and quantity of every magnetically sorted T cell population were checked by analytical flow cytometry. Genomic DNA was isolated from every sorted fraction and measured by UV absorbance on a Nanodrop 2000c. As regards this clone: It has no known antigen specificity. No base-level quality is on record; no much larger clone is a single base apart.

Using the deep immunoSEQ assay, multiplex PCR amplified TCR CDR3 regions from genomic DNA. For each cell subset, the extracted genomic DNA was distributed evenly across all wells of several immunoSEQ 96-well plates, and each plate served as one replicate. For sorted subsets, each replicate PCR was loaded with roughly 0.2 ug genomic DNA, equivalent to 25,000 to 35,000 T cell genomes. Purified libraries were quantified with a Qubit 3.0 fluorometer, sized on a Bioanalyzer 2100, and re-quantified with the KAPA Library Quantification kit. Every immunoSEQ 96-well plate was sequenced on a separate single-read 150-cycle Illumina NextSeq 550 flow cell. In the original analysis: The immunoSEQ output contained only junctional sequences without quality scores, so filtering could not match that applied to full-length reads. Sequences were annotated with PyIR, a Python wrapper for IgBLAST v1.9, and V/J genes and CDR3 were assigned using IMGT germline references. Reads were filtered out if the reads had weak V/J assignments (E-value above 1e-6), no CDR3, stop codons, out-of-frame junctions, or ambiguous translated residues. V3J clonotypes were defined as sequences sharing an identical inferred V gene, J gene, and CDR3 amino acid sequence. Percentage overlap between repertoires was calculated by dividing the number of shared unique clonotypes by the size of the smaller repertoire. Repertoire richness was assessed with RTK rarefaction, the Chao1 estimator, and Recon v2.1 estimates of unobserved clonotypes. OLGA was used to compute generation probabilities for all TCRbeta clonotypes that the gDNA method yielded from a few donors. TCRdb's version of the immuneACCESS table is confined to in-frame rearrangements and falls short of the full clone set. An unresolved V gene accounts for under half of the shortfall where checked; the remainder is of unknown origin. V and J calls and clone size come straight from that table; D and trimming were deduced from the DNA. The sample table shows 2 million to 2.5 million clones, and 90% to 96% are seen once. The top ten clonotypes cover more than 0.1% of the sample.

The CDR3 numbers 16 residues from cysteine through phenylalanine. The only DNA kept is the CDR3, 48 bases in frame from the first base. Between the V and J ends, shortened by 4 bases and 0 bases respectively, the junction contains 13 bases. The CDR1 and CDR2 encoded by the germline V gene are SGHDT and YYEEEE. Material: naive CD4+ T cells sorted from blood. The sample's cell subset or site label is to be understood as: CD45RA+ positively selected. The sequence came from a man in his late teens or twenties in good health. This sequence uses TRBV5-6 and TRBJ2-2; the D region possibly corresponds to TRBD2 (7 bases align). CDR3 protein: CASSRGAGPNTGELFF. The DNA sequence follows: TGTGCCAGCAGCCGGGGGGCGGGCCCGAACACCGGGGAGCTGTTTTTT.